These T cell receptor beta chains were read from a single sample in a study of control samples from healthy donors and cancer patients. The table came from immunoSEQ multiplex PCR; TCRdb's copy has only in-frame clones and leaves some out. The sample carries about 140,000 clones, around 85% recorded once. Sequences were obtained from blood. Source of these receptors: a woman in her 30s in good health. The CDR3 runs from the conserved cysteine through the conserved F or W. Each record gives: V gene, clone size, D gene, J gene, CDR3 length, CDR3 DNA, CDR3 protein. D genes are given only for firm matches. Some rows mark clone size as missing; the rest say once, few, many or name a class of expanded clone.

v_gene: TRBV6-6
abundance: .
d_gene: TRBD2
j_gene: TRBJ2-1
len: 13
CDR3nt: TGTGCCAGCAGTTCCACTAGCGTCTATGAGCAGTTCTTC
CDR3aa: CASSSTSVYEQFF

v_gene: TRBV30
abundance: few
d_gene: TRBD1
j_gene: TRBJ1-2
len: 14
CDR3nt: TGTGCCTGGAGTGCCCAGGGGGCGATCTATGGCTACACCTTC
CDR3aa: CAWSAQGAIYGYTF

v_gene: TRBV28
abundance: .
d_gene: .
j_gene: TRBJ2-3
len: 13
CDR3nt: TGTGCCAGCAAGTCTTTAGTTCCAGATACGCAGTATTTT
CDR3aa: CASKSLVPDTQYF

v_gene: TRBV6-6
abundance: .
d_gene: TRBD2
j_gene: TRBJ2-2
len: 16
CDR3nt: TGTGCCAGCAGTTGGACTGGGACTAGCGGGACCGGGGAGCTGTTTTTT
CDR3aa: CASSWTGTSGTGELFF

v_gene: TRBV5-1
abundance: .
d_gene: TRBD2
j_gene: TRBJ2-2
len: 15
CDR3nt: TGCGCCAGCAGCGTTATAGGTAGCGGGAGCGGGGAGCTGTTTTTT
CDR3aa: CASSVIGSGSGELFF

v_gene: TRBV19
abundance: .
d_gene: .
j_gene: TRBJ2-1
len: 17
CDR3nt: TGTGCCAGTAGTATAGCAGGTCTTAGGAGCTCCTACAATGAGCAGTTCTTC
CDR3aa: CASSIAGLRSSYNEQFF

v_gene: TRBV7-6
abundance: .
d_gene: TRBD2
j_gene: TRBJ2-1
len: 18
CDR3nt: TGTGCCAGCAGCTTAGGAAAGCTAGCGGGAGCTTACGGCAATGAGCAGTTCTTC
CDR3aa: CASSLGKLAGAYGNEQFF

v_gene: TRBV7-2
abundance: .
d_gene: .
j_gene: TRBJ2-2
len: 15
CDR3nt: TGTGCCAGCAGCCCCCAGTCGCGCGGGACCGGGGAGCTGTTTTTT
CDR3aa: CASSPQSRGTGELFF

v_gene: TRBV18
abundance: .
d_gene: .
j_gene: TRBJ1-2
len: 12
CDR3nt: TGTGCCAGCTCACCGTTTGACTATGGCTACACCTTC
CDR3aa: CASSPFDYGYTF

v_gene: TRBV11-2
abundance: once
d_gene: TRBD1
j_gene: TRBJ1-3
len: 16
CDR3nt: TGTGCCAGCAGCTACCCCGACAGGGCAGGCGGAAACACCATATATTTT
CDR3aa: CASSYPDRAGGNTIYF

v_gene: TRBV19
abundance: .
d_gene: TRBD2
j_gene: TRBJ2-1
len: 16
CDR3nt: TGTGCCAGTAGGGCTGCCGGGACTAGCGGGAGAAATGAGCAGTTCTTC
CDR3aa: CASRAAGTSGRNEQFF

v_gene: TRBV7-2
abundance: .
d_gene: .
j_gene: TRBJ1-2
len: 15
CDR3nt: TGTGCCAGCAGCTTAGAAACAGGCCAAAGGGATGGCTACACCTTC
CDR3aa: CASSLETGQRDGYTF

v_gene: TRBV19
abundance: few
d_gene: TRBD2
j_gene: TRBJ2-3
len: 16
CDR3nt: TGTGCCAGTAGTAGAGGGACTAGCCGCGGCACAGATACGCAGTATTTT
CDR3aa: CASSRGTSRGTDTQYF

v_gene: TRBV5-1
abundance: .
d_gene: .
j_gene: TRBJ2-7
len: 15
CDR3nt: TGCGCCAGCAGCCCACGTAGGGACGTCTTCCACGAGCAGTACTTC
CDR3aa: CASSPRRDVFHEQYF

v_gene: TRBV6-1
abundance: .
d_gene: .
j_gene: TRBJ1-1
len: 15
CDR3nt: TGTGCCAGCAGTGAAGTGGGGTACATGAACACTGAAGCTTTCTTT
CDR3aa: CASSEVGYMNTEAFF

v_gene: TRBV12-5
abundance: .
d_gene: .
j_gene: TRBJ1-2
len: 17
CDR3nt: TGTGCTAGTGGTTTGGTATCCAGGACAATACCTTTCTATGGCTACACCTTC
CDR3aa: CASGLVSRTIPFYGYTF

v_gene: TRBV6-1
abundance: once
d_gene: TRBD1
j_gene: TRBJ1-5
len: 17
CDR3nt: TGTGCCAGCAGTGAAGTGGGCAGGGGGTATAGCAATCAGCCCCAGCATTTT
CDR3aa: CASSEVGRGYSNQPQHF

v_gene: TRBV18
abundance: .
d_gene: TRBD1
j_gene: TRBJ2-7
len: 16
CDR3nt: TGTGCCAGCTCACCCCTAGGGACAGGCAGCTCCTACGAGCAGTACTTC
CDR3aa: CASSPLGTGSSYEQYF

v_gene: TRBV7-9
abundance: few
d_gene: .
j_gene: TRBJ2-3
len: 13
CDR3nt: TGTGCCAGCAGCCAAAAGGCGGGACAGAAGCAGTATTTT
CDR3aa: CASSQKAGQKQYF

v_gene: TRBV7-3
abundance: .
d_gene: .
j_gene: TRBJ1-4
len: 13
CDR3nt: TGTGCCAGCAGCCTCGGACCTAATGAAAAACTGTTTTTT
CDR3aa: CASSLGPNEKLFF

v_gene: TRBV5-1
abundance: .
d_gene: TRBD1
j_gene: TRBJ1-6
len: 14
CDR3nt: TGCGCCAGCAGCTTAGGACAGGGAAATTCACCCCTCCACTTT
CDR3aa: CASSLGQGNSPLHF

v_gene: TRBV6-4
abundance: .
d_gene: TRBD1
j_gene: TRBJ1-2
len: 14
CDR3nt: TGTGCCAGCAGTGCTCAAAAAGGGGGCGGTGGCTACACCTTC
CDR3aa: CASSAQKGGGGYTF